This TCR beta chain was sequenced for a study of T cell changes during pregnancy in multiple sclerosis. The protocol was immunoSEQ multiplex PCR, while the TCRdb copy is restricted to in-frame clones and leaves out a portion. The repertoire consists of tens of thousands of clones, with over 85% occurring once and the leading ten covering roughly 0.14%. The CDR3 totals 20 residues. Trimming removed 0 bases at V and 0 bases at J, with 22 bases between. In germline, CDR1 is SGDLS, CDR2 YYNGEE. A single count supports this clone. This specimen consisted of CD4+ T cells from peripheral blood mononuclear cells, obtained after pregnancy. The TCR was taken from a female donor with multiple sclerosis, enrolled in a pregnancy study. The rearrangement links TRBV9 to TRBJ2-1, with D perhaps TRBD2 (5 bases). As DNA, the CDR3 is TGTGCCAGCAGCGTAGGTCCGGCAGTCCATCTAGCCAGCTCCTACAATGAGCAGTTCTTC. This translates into CASSVGPAVHLASSYNEQFF.